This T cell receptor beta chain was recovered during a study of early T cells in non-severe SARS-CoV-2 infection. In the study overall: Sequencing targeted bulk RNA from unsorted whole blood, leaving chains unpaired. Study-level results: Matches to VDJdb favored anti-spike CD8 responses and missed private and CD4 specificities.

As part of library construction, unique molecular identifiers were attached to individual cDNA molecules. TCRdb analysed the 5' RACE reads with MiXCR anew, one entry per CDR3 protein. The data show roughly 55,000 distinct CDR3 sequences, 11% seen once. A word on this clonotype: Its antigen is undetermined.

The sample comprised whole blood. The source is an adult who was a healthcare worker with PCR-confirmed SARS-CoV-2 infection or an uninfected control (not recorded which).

CDR3 residues: CSARGLAGDYEQYF. The CDR3 nucleotides read TGCAGTGCTAGAGGACTAGCGGGGGACTACGAGCAGTACTTC. The genes are TRBV20-1 and TRBJ2-7; 12 bases are shared with TRBD2. V shed 1 base, J shed 3 bases, and the junction held 1 base outside the gene matches. The germline V gene encodes CDR1 DFQATT and CDR2 SNEGSKA (reference sequence). The CDR3 covers 14 residues.